Reported below is one T cell receptor (beta chain). These data are taken from a study of cytomegalovirus exposure and HLA in healthy donors. Germline CDR1 SGHVS, CDR2 FQNEAQ. The CDR3 is made up of 16 amino acids. V was pared by 2 bases and J by 4 bases, with 12 bases between. PCR primers comprised 60 Vbeta and 13 Jbeta primers. The table came from immunoSEQ multiplex PCR; TCRdb's copy has only in-frame clones and leaves some out. The table has roughly 140,000 clones, nearly 80% seen once. The gene calls are TRBV7-8 and TRBJ1-6; the D is unclear. Material for sequencing was PBMCs. This receptor was taken from a male donor in good health and CMV-seronegative. This chain's CDR3 is CASSLHGVNYNSPLHF. As DNA, the CDR3 is TGTGCCAGCAGCTTACACGGTGTCAATTATAATTCACCCCTCCACTTT.